This T cell receptor beta chain was found in a study of technical replicates of blood from several donors. This CDR3 spans 22 amino acids. After removal of 0 bases from V and 5 bases from J, the junction contained 24 bases not matched to a gene. The data were produced by immunoSEQ multiplex PCR, yet TCRdb's version contains in-frame clones alone and is incomplete. The sample lists more than 90,000 clones, 85% to 95% occurring once. This TCR was sampled from a human donor in good health. The sample was T cells isolated from PBMCs. V usage is TRBV23-1 and J usage is TRBJ2-7, with 11 bases fitting TRBD2. TRBV23-1 is labeled an ORF, and its function is uncertain. The CDR3 nucleotides read TGCGCCAGCAGTCAATCTAGGCTCTTAGCGACTTTTATTAGCGGGAGGGCCGACGAGCAGTACTTC. Translating gives CASSQSRLLATFISGRADEQYF.